This T cell receptor beta chain originates from a study of shared clonotypes between healthy human individuals. Study as a whole: Ranging from 18 to 49 in age, donors were two women and three men. Study observations and caveats: Some clonotypes were shared by all four sorted-subset donors, while others were not shared. The non-shared ones had lower generation probabilities than the shared ones.

Running of the assay took place at deep level. Libraries were prepared by immunoSEQ multiplex PCR; TCRdb keeps only in-frame clonotypes and omits some of them. In the table there are approximately 980,000 clones, over 75% of which are singletons. Details on this clone: The target antigen is unknown. One end of the junction is discordant with germline, which a read error may explain.

Germline V gives CDR1 ENHRY, CDR2 SYGVKD. The CDR3 is 13 residues long. The sequenced sample consisted of memory CD4+ T cells sorted from blood. Noted subset: CD45RA-negative fraction. The receptor was isolated from a man between 18 and 35 years old in good health. V gene TRBV10-3 combines with J gene TRBJ1-2; D is uncertain. The CDR3 DNA reads TGTGCCACCAGTGAGCCGGCCTCCTATGGCTACACCTTC. This encodes CATSEPASYGYTF.